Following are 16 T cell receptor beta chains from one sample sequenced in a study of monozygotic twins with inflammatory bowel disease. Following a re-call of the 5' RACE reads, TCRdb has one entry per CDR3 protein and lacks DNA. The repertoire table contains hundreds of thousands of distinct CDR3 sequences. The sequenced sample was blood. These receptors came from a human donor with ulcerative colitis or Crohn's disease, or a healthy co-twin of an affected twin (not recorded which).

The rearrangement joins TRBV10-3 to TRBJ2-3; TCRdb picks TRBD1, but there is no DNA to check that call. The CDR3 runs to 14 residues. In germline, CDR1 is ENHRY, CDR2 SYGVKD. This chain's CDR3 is CAISEGGATDTQYF.

The chain's CDR3 is CASSYVGTGEQFF. The genes are TRBV6-6 and TRBJ2-1. From germline, CDR1 is MNHNY and CDR2 SVGAGI (reference sequence). The CDR3 spans 13 residues.

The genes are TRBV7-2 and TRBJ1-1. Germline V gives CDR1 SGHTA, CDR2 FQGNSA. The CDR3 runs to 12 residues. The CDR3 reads CASSLQRLEAFF.

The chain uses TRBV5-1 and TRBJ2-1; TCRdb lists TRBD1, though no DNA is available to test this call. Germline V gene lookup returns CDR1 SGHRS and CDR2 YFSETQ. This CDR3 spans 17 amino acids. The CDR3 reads CASSLLTGPPALNEQFF.

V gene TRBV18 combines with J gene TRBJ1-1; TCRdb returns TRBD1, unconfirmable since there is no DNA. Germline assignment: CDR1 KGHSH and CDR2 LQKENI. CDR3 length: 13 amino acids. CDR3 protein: CASLGTANTEAFF.

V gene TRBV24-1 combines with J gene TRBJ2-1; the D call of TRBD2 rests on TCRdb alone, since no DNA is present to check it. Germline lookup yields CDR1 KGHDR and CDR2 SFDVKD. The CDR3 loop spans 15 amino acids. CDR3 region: CATSMGGSRSNEQFF.

The CDR3 sequence is CASGPGAGELFF. The chain uses TRBV12-5 and TRBJ2-2; TCRdb's D gene call, TRBD1, goes unchecked for lack of DNA. There are 12 residues in the CDR3. Germline assignment: CDR1 LGHNT and CDR2 FRNRAP.

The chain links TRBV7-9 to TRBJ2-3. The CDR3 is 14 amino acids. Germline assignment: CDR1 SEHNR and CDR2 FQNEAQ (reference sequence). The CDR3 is CASSLGVYTDTQYF.

The CDR3 here is CASSLAAYNEQFF. The chain has TRBV7-3 and TRBJ2-1. The CDR3 sequence is 13 residues long. From germline, CDR1 is SGHTA and CDR2 FQGTGA.

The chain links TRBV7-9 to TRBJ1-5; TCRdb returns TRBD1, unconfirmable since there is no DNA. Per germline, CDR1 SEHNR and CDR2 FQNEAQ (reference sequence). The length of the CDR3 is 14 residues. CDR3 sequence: CASSGPGTGVPQHF.

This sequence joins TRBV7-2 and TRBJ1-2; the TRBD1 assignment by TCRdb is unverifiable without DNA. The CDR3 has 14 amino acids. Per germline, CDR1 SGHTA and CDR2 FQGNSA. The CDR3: CASSLFGQDYGYTF.

The CDR3 spells CASSTRVTGSYEQYF. The chain has TRBV6-2 or TRBV6-3 and TRBJ2-7. Germline V gene data show CDR1 as MNHEY and CDR2 as SVGEGT. The CDR3 runs to 15 residues.

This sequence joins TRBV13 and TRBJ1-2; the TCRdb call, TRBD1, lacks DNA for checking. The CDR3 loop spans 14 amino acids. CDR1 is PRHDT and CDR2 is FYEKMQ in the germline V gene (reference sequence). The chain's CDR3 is CASSSTTGVEGYTF.

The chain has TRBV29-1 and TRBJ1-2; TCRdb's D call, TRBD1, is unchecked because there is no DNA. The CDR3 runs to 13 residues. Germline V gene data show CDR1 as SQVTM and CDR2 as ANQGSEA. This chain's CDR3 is CSVENNGGYGYTF. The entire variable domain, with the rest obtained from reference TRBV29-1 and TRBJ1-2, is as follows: SAVISQKPSRDICQRGTSLTIQCQVDSQVTMMFWYRQQPGQSLTLIATANQGSEATYESGFVIDKFPISRPNLTFSTLTVSNMSPEDSSIYLCSVENNGGYGYTFGSGTRLTVV.

This CDR3 reads CASSLKRLSSYNEQFF. V gene TRBV12-3 or TRBV12-4 combines with J gene TRBJ2-1; TCRdb calls TRBD2, which cannot be checked without DNA. CDR3 size: 16 residues.

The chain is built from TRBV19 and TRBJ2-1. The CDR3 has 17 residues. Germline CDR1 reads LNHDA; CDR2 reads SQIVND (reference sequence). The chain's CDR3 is CASSILGAGRSYNEQFF.